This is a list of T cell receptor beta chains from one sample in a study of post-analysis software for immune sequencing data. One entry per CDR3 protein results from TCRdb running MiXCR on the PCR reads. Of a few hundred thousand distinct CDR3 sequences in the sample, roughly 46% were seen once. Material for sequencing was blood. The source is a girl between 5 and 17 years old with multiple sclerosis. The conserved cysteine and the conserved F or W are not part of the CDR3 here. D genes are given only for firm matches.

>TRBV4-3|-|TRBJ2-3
ASSQDRGSPDTQY
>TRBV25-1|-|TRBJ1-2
ASSVLTYGYT
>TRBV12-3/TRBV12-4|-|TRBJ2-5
ASSLAGRQETQY
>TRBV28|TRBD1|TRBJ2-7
ASRAGQGAPYEQY
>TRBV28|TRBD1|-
ASRRTGVTYEQY
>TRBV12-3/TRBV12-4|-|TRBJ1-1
ASSLARTEAF
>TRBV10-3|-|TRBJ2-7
AISDLWTYEQY
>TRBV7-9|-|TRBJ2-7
ASSGAGLSSYEQY
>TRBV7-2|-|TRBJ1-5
ASSLAPVAGQPQH
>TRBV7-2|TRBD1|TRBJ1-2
ASSLALTGTGGDGYT
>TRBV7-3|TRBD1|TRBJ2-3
ASSLSPDRTSTDTQY
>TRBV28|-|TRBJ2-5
ASSLRSGQETQY
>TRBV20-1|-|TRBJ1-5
SARGGWDQPQH
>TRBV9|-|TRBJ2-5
ASSPTSATSGEQY
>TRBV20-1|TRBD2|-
SAGLAGVWNEQY
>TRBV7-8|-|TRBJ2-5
ASSLARGDETQY
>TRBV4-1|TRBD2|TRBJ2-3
ASSQGTSGRGDTQY